This TCR beta chain was found in a study of neurological immune-mediated disorders. General study points: The study found no CDR3 amino acid sequences shared by expanded clones across subjects, suggesting private repertoires in all groups. The multiple sclerosis repertoire cluster showed no association with any clinical or MRI feature. The authors stated that larger cohorts are needed.

5'RACE with 10-nucleotide random UMIs produced the cDNA. TCRdb processed the 5' RACE reads anew with MiXCR; each CDR3 protein has one entry. The sample consists of 130,000 or so distinct CDR3 sequences, roughly 3.2% of them appearing once. This clonotype was seen at least ten times. Its antigen is still unknown. V dropped 3 bases and J dropped 4 bases, with 15 bases sitting between them. Per the germline V gene, CDR1 is DFQATT and CDR2 is SNEGSKA (reference sequence). This CDR3 has 14 amino acids. The chain has TRBV20-1 and TRBJ2-5; unclear D gene. The receptor's source is a woman aged 30 to 39 with multiple sclerosis. Source material: PBMCs. For the CDR3, the DNA is TGCAGTGCTAGCCCGACTGGTTCCCGAGAGACCCAGTACTTC. Protein sequence: CSASPTGSRETQYF.